Below, 8 T cell receptor beta chains from the same sample are listed, as sequenced in a study of T cells in women clearing cervical HPV infection. Here immunoSEQ multiplex PCR was the method, and the copy in TCRdb shows in-frame clones only, minus some. The repertoire table contains 15,000 to 20,000 clones. The sequencing input was blood buffy coat. Receptors originate from a woman between 18 and 75 years old with a cervical HPV16 infection that either progressed to CIN3+ or cleared (not recorded which).

Incomplete CDR3 DNA: TGTGCCATCAGGGCCGAACAGTCCAATCAGCCC. This sequence encodes CAIRAEQSNQP. The entire CDR3 protein reads CAIRAEQSNQPQHF. The chain is built from TRBV10-3 and TRBJ1-5; D is unresolved. The read terminates 3 residues ahead of where the CDR3 ends, so the germline J gene completes it. The V end was cut by 6 bases, the J end by 3 bases, with 12 bases between. CDR1 is ENHRY and CDR2 is SYGVKD in the germline V gene. This CDR3 is built from 14 residues.

Details on this clone: The CDR3 is cut off 3 residues early in the read; its end comes from the germline J gene. The gene calls are TRBV9 and TRBJ2-3; 9 nucleotides align to TRBD1. CDR1 and CDR2 from the germline V gene are SGDLS and YYNGEE. This CDR3 region has 16 residues. The V gene end was trimmed by 4 bases and the J gene end by 0 bases; junction bases not matched to a gene: 6. Here the CDR3 reads CASSTGDRDSTDTQYF. The part of the CDR3 DNA that was read is TGTGCCAGCAGCACTGGGGACAGGGATAGCACAGATACG.

Comment on this clone: The CDR3 end lies 3 residues beyond the end of the read and is filled in from the germline J gene. The chain combines TRBV6-2 or TRBV6-3 with TRBJ2-7; no firm D call. Trimming took 5 bases from V and 4 from J, leaving 9 bases between them. The CDR3 is 12 residues long. Germline V lookup: CDR1 MNHEY, CDR2 SVGEGT. CDR3 DNA, as far as it was read: TGTGCCAGCAGTCCTACCCCGTACGAG. It is translated as CASSPTPYE. The whole CDR3 reads CASSPTPYEQYF.

As to this clone: The read gets to within 3 residues of the CDR3 end, and the germline J gene fills in the rest. The genes are TRBV27 and TRBJ2-1; 9 bases fit TRBD2. The CDR3 is 16 amino acids. CDR1 is MNHEY and CDR2 is SMNVEV in the germline V gene (reference sequence). The trim removed 1 base at V and 9 bases at J, leaving 10 bases unmatched. CDR3 sequence: CASSLWSGLTSGEQFF. CDR3 DNA, as far as it was read: TGTGCCAGCAGTTTATGGTCCGGACTGACTAGCGGTGAG.

Notes on this clone: The read gets to within 3 residues of the CDR3 end, and the germline J gene fills in the rest. The rearrangement links TRBV5-5 to TRBJ2-5; D might be TRBD1 (5 bases). Trimming shortened V by 4 bases and J by 5 bases, and 18 bases separated the two germline ends. The CDR3 has 15 amino acids. Germline V CDR1 and CDR2: SGHKS, YYEKEE (reference sequence). This CDR3 is CASSPETVGAETQYF. The covered CDR3 bases are TGTGCCAGCAGCCCGGAGACAGTGGGCGCTGAGACC. Filled out from reference TRBV5-5 and TRBJ2-5, the complete variable domain reads DAGVTQSPTHLIKTRGQQVTLRCSPISGHKSVSWYQQVLGQGPQFIFQYYEKEERGRGNFPDRFSARQFPNYSSELNVNALLLGDSALYLCASSPETVGAETQYFGPGTRLLVL.

A remark on this clone: The read ends 3 residues shy of where the CDR3 ends; the end is completed using the germline J gene. This sequence joins TRBV24-1 and TRBJ1-1; D possibly corresponds to TRBD1 (6 bases). CDR1 and CDR2 (germline): KGHDR, SFDVKD. The CDR3 sequence is 15 residues long. Deletions cut 2 bases from V and 4 bases from J, with 13 bases between. Here the CDR3 reads CATSDSQGRFTEAFF. The CDR3 DNA, read in part, is TGTGCCACCAGTGATTCACAGGGTAGGTTCACTGAA.

As for this clone: The CDR3 end falls 3 residues outside the read, so it is completed with the germline J gene. The V call is TRBV7-6, the J call TRBJ2-7; 12 positions agree with TRBD1. The CDR3 is 15 amino acids. Germline CDR1 and CDR2: SGHVS and FNYEAQ. V lost 5 bases to trimming and J lost 4 bases; unmatched junction nucleotides: 6. CDR3 residues: CASSDGTGGGYEQYF. Incomplete CDR3 DNA: TGTGCCAGCAGCGATGGGACAGGGGGCGGTTACGAG.

The DNA read from the CDR3 is TGTGCCAGCAGCTTAGCCAGGGGCGCCGGGGAG. It is translated as CASSLARGAGE. The CDR3 as a whole reads CASSLARGAGELFF. This chain joins TRBV7-7 and TRBJ2-2; maybe TRBD1 (6 bases). The read terminates 3 residues ahead of where the CDR3 ends, so the germline J gene completes it. CDR3 length: 14 residues. Per germline, CDR1 SSHAT and CDR2 FNYEAQ (reference sequence). V gave up 0 bases and J gave up 6 bases, with 8 bases separating them.